This T cell receptor (beta chain) was observed in a study of OX40 agonist ivuxolimab in advanced cancers. Study-wide points: With doses of 0.1-3.0 mg/kg, partial responders showed among the lowest clonal expansion.

Remarks on this clone: Its specificity is unknown.

Germline V gives CDR1 SGHAT, CDR2 FQNNGV. This CDR3 has 14 residues. With 5 bases clipped from V and 4 bases from J, the junction kept 6 bases outside the gene matches. Here immunoSEQ multiplex PCR was the method, and the copy in TCRdb shows in-frame clones only, minus some. The sample consists of tens of thousands of clones, roughly nine tenths of them appearing once. V is TRBV11-2 and J is TRBJ2-3; TRBD2 agrees at 7 bases. This clonotype originated in an adult with an advanced solid tumor such as melanoma, head and neck, liver or kidney cancer. This material consisted of CD4+ or CD8+ T cells sorted from blood, taken in a trial of the OX40 agonist ivuxolimab. This chain's CDR3 is CASSERGLSDTQYF. The CDR3 DNA reads as TGTGCCAGCAGCGAGAGGGGACTATCAGATACGCAGTATTTT.